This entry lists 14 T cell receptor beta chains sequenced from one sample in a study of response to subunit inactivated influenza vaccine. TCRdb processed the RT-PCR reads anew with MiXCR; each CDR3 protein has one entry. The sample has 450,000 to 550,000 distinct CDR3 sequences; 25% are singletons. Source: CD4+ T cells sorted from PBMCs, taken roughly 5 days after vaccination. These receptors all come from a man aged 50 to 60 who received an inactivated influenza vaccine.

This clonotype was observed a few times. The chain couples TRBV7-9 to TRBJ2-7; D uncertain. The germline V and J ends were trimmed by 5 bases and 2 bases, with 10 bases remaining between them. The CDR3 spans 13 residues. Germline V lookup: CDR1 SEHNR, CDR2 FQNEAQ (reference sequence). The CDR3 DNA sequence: TGTGCCAGCAGCCCCAGTTTGCCCTACGAGCAGTACTTC. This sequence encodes CASSPSLPYEQYF.

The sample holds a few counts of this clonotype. CDR3 protein: CASSLGQGASYNEQFF. The CDR3 DNA sequence: TGCGCCAGCAGCTTGGGGCAGGGGGCCTCCTACAATGAGCAGTTCTTC. The chain has TRBV5-1 and TRBJ2-1; 8 bases map to TRBD1. The CDR3 has 16 residues. The germline V gene encodes CDR1 SGHRS and CDR2 YFSETQ. The V gene end was trimmed by 0 bases and the J gene end by 0 bases; junction bases not matched to a gene: 2.

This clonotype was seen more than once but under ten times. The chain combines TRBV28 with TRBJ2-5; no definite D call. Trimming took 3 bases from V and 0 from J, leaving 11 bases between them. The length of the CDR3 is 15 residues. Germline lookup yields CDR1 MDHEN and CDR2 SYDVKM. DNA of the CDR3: TGTGCCAGCAGTTTGGGCCAGGTGTACCAAGAGACCCAGTACTTC. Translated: CASSLGQVYQETQYF.

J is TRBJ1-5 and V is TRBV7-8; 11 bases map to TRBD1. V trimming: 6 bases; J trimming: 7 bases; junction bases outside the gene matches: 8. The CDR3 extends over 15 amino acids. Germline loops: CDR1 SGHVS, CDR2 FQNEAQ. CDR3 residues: CASRPGTGGSQPQHF. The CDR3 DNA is TGTGCCAGCAGACCCGGGACAGGGGGAAGCCAGCCCCAGCATTTT.

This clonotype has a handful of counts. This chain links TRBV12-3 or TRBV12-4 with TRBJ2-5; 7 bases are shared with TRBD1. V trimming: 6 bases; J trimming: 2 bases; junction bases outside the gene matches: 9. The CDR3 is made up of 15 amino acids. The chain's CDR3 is CASSLGDSLQETQYF. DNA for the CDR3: TGTGCCAGCAGCCTTGGGGACAGCTTGCAAGAGACCCAGTACTTC.

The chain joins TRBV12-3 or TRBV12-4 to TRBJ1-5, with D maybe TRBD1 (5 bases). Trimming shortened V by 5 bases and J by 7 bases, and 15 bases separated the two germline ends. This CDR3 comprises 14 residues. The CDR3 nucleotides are TGTGCCAGCAGTAGCAGGGAGTTCAGACAGCCCCAGCATTTT. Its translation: CASSSREFRQPQHF.

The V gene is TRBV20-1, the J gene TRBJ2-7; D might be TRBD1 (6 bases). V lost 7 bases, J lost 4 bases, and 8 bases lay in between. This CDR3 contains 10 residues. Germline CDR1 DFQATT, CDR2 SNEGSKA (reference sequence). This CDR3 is CSVQGYEQYF. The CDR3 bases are TGCAGTGTTCAGGGGTACGAGCAGTACTTC.

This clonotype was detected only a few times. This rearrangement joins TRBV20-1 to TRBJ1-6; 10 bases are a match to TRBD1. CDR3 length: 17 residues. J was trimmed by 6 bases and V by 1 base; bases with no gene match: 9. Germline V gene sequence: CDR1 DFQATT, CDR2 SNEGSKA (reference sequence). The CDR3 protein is CSARAGTGAILNSPLHF. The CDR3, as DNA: TGCAGTGCTAGAGCCGGGACAGGGGCTATTCTTAATTCACCCCTCCACTTT.

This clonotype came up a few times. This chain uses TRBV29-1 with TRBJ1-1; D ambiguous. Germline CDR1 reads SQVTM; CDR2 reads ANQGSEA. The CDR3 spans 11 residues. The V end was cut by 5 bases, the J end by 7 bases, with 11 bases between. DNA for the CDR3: TGCAGCGTTATCCCGACAATTGAAGCTTTCTTT. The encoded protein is CSVIPTIEAFF.

This chain's CDR3 is CASRWGDTGELFF. The CDR3 DNA reads as TGCGCCAGCAGATGGGGGGACACCGGGGAGCTGTTTTTT. This chain uses TRBV5-1 with TRBJ2-2, with D perhaps matching TRBD2 (6 bases). The CDR3 runs to 13 residues. V was clipped by 5 bases and J by 3 bases, with 8 bases between them. Germline lookup yields CDR1 SGHRS and CDR2 YFSETQ.

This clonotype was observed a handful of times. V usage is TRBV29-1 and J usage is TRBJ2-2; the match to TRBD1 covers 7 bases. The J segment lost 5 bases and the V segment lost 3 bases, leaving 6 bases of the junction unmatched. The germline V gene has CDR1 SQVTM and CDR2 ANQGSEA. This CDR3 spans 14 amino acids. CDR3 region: CSVERQGGTGELFF. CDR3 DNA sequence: TGCAGCGTTGAGAGACAGGGTGGGACCGGGGAGCTGTTTTTT.

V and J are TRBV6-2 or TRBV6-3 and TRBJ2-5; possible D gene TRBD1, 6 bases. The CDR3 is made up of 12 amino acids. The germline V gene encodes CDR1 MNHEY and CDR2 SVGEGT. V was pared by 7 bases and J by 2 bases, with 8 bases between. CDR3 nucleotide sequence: TGTGCCAGCAAAGGACAGCAAGAGACCCAGTACTTC. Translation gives CASKGQQETQYF.

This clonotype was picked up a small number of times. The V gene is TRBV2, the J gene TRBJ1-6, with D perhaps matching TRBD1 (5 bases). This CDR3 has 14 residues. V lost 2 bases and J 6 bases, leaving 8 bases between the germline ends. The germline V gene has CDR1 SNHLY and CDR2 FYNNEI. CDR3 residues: CASSERQINSPLHF. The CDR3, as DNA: TGTGCCAGCAGTGAAAGACAGATTAATTCACCCCTCCACTTT.

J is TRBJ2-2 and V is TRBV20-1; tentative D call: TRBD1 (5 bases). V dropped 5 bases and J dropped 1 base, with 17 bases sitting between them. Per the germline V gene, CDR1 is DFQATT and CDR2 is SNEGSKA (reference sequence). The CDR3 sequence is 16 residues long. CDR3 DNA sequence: TGCAGTGCTCGACGACGACAGACGAGGAACACCGGGGAGCTGTTTTTT. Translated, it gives CSARRRQTRNTGELFF.